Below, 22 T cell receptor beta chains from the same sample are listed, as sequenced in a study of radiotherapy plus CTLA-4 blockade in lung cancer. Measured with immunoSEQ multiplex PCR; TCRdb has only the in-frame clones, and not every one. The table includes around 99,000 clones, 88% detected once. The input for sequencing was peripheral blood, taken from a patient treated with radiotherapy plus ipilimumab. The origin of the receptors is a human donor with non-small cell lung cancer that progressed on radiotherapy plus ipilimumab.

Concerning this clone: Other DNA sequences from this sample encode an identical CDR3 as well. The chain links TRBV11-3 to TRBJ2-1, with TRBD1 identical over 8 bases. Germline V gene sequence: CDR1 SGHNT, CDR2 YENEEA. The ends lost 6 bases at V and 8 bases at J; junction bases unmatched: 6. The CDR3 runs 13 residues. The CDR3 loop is CASRGTGRDEQFF. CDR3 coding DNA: TGTGCCAGCAGGGGGACAGGCCGGGATGAGCAGTTCTTC. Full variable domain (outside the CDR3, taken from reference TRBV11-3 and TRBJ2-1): EAGVVQSPRYKIIEKKQPVAFWCNPISGHNTLYWYLQNLGQGPELLIRYENEEAVDDSQLPKDRFSAERLKGVDSTLKIQPAELGDSAVYLCASRGTGRDEQFFGPGTRLTVL.

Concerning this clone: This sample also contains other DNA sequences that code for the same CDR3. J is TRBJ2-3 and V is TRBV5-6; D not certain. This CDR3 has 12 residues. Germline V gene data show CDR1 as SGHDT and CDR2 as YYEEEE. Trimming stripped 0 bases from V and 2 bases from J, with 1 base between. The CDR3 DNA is TGTGCCAGCAGCTTGGTCACAGATACGCAGTATTTT. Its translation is CASSLVTDTQYF.

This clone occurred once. DNA for the CDR3: TGTGCCAGAAGCTTTCGGGTTAGGCAGGGCGTTCGCGAGCAGTACTTC. Translation gives CARSFRVRQGVREQYF. V and J are TRBV5-3 and TRBJ2-7; the D gene is possibly TRBD1 (5 bases). TRBV5-3 is classed as an ORF, of uncertain function. This CDR3 contains 16 residues. The V end was cut by 2 bases, the J end by 6 bases, with 21 bases between.

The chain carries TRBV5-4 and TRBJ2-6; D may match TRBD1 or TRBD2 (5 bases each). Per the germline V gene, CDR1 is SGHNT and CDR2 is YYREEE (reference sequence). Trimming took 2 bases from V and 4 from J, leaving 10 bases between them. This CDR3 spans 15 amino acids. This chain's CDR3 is CASSFGGTGANVLTF. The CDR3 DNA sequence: TGTGCCAGCAGCTTTGGTGGGACCGGGGCCAACGTCCTGACTTTC.

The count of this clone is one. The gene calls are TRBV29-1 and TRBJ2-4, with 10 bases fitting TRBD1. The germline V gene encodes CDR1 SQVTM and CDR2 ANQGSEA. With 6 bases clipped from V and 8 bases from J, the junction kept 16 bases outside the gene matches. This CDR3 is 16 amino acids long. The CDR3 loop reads CSVGDHRDRGRDIQYF. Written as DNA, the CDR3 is TGCAGCGTCGGGGATCACCGGGACAGGGGTAGGGACATTCAGTACTTC.

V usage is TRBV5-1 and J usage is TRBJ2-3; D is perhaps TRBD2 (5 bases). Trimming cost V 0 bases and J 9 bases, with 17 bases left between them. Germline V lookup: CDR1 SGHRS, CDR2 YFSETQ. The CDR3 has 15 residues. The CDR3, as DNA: TGCGCCAGCAGCTTGGCCGGGGTTCCTCCCGTCACGCAGTATTTT. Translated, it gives CASSLAGVPPVTQYF.

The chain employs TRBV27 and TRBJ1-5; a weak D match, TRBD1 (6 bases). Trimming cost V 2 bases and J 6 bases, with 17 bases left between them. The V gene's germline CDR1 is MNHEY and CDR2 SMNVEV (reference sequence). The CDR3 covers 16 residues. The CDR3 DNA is TGTGCCAGCAGTTTAGTGGCCCGGGGGCGAATTCAGCCCCAGCATTTT. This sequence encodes CASSLVARGRIQPQHF.

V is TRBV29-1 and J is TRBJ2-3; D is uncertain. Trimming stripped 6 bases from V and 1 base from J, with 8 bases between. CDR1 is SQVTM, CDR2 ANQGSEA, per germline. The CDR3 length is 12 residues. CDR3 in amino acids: CSVRAGTDTQYF. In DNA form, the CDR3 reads TGCAGCGTCCGGGCGGGCACAGATACGCAGTATTTT.

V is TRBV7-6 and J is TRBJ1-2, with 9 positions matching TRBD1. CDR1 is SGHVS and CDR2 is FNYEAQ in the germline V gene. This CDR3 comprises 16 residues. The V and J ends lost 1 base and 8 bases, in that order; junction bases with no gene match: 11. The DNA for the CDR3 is TGTGCCAGCAGCTTAGTTGTCTCGGGACAGGGCGGAGGCTACACCTTC. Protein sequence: CASSLVVSGQGGGYTF.

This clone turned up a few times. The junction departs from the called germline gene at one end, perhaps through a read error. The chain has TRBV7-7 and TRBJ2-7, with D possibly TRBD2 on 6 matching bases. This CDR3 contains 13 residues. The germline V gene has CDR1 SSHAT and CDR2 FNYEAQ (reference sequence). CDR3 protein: CASSLAETYEQYF. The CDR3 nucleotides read TGTGCTAGCAGCTTAGCGGAGACCTACGAGCAGTACTTC.

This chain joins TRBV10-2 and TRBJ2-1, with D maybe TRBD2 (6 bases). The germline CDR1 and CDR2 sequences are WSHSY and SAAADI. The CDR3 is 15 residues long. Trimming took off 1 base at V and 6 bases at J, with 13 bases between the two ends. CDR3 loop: CASSEWPRLGNEQFF. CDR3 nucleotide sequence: TGCGCCAGCAGTGAGTGGCCCAGACTAGGCAATGAGCAGTTCTTC.

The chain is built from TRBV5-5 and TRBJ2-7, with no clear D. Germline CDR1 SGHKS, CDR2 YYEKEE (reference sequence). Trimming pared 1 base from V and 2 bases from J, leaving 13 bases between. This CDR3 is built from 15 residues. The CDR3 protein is CASSLSVMQPYEQYF. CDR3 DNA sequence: TGTGCCAGCAGCTTGTCCGTTATGCAACCCTACGAGCAGTACTTC.

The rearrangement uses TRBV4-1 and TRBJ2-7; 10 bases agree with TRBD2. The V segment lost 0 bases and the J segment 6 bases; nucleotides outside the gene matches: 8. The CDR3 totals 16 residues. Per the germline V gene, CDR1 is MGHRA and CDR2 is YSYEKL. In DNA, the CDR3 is TGCGCCAGCAGCCAAGATCTGGAACTAGCGGGAACCGAGCAGTACTTC. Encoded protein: CASSQDLELAGTEQYF.

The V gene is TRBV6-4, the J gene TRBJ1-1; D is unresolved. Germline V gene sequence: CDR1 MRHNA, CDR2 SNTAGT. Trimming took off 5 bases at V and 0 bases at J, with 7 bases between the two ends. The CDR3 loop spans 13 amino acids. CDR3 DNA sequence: TGTGCCAGCAGTTCGACATTGAACACTGAAGCTTTCTTT. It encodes CASSSTLNTEAFF.

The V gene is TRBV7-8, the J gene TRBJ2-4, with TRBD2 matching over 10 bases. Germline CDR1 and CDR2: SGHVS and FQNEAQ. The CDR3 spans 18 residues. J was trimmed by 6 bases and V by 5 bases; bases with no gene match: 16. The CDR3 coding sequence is TGTGCCAGCAGCGCCCCCCCTAGCGGGAGACTGGTAGGAAACATTCAGTACTTC. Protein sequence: CASSAPPSGRLVGNIQYF.

The CDR3 here is CASSEGQGAYYGYTF. In DNA form, the CDR3 reads TGTGCCAGCAGTGAAGGACAGGGGGCCTACTATGGCTACACCTTC. The chain recombines TRBV6-4 with TRBJ1-2, with 11 bases lining up with TRBD1. Trimming at V came to 3 bases and at J to 3 bases, leaving 3 bases not matched to a gene. From germline, CDR1 is MRHNA and CDR2 SNTAGT. The CDR3 has 15 residues.

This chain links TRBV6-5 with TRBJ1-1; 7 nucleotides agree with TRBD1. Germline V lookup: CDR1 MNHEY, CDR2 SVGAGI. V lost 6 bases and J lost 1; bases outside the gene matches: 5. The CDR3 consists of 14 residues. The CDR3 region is CASSYRQGNTEAFF. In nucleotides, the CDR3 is TGTGCCAGCAGCTATCGACAGGGGAACACTGAAGCTTTCTTT.

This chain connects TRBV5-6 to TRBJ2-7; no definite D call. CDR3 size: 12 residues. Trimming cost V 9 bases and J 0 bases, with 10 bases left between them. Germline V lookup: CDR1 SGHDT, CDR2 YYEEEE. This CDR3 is CATSSNSYEQYF. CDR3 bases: TGTGCCACCTCTTCGAACTCCTACGAGCAGTACTTC.

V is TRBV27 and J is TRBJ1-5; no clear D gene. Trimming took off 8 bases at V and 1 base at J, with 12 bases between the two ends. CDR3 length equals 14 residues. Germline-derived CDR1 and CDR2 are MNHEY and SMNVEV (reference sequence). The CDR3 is CASGPAGSNQPQHF. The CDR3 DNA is TGTGCCAGCGGTCCCGCGGGGAGCAATCAGCCCCAGCATTTT.

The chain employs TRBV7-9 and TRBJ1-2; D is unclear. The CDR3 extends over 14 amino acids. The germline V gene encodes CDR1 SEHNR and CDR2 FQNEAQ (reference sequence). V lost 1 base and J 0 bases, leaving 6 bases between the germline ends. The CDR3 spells CASSLGTANYGYTF. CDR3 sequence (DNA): TGTGCCAGCAGCTTAGGGACGGCTAACTATGGCTACACCTTC.

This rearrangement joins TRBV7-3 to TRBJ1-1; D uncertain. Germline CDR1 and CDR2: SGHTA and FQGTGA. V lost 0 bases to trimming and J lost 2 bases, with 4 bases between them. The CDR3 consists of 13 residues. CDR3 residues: CASSLTINTEAFF. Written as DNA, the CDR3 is TGTGCCAGCAGCTTAACGATCAACACTGAAGCTTTCTTT. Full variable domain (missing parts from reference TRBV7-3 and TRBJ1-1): GAGVSQTPSNKVTEKGKYVELRCDPISGHTALYWYRQSLGQGPEFLIYFQGTGAADDSGLPNDRFFAVRPEGSVSTLKIQRTERGDSAVYLCASSLTINTEAFFGQGTRLTVV.

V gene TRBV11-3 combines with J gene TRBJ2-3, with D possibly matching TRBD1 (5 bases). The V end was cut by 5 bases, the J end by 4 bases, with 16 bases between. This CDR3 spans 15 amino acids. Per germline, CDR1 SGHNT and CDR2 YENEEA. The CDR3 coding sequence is TGTGCCAGCAGCCGAGGCGGTGGCAGGGCAGATACGCAGTATTTT. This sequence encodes CASSRGGGRADTQYF.